These T cell receptor beta chains were read from a single sample in a study of T cells in Graves' hyperthyroidism and ophthalmopathy. Using its own MiXCR run on the multiplex PCR reads, TCRdb lists one record per CDR3 protein. The table has a few hundred thousand distinct CDR3 sequences, around 42% seen once. Material: peripheral blood or thyroid tissue (not recorded which). The receptors were sampled from an adult woman with Graves' disease, either hyperthyroidism or ophthalmopathy (not recorded which). Both conserved end residues are part of each CDR3. Fields, in order: J gene, D gene, clone size, V gene, CDR3 DNA, CDR3 protein. D genes are given only for firm matches. The size of a clone is reported for some rows only, either as once, few or many, or as a class for expanded clones.

TRBJ1-6 | . | few | TRBV20-1 | TGCAGTGCTAGACGTAGCGAGAGTTCACCCCTCCACTTT | CSARRSESSPLHF
TRBJ1-6 | . | . | TRBV19 | TGTGCCAGTAATCTGGGGATCGATAATTCACCCCTCCACTTT | CASNLGIDNSPLHF
TRBJ2-5 | TRBD2 | many | TRBV12-3/TRBV12-4 | TGTGCCAGCAGTCAAGGACTAGCGGGAAACAGGGAGACCCAGTACTTC | CASSQGLAGNRETQYF
TRBJ1-5 | . | . | TRBV20-1 | TGCAGTGCTAGGGGAGCTGGGGTTCCAAGCAATCAGCATTTT | CSARGAGVPSNQHF
TRBJ2-3 | . | many | TRBV10-3 | TGTGCCATCACACATGAGGCCACAGATACGCAGTATTTT | CAITHEATDTQYF
TRBJ2-6 | . | . | TRBV11-2 | TGTGCCACCAGTGATTTTAGGGGCAACGTCCTGACTTTC | CATSDFRGNVLTF
TRBJ1-2 | . | . | TRBV18 | TGTGCCAGCTCACCGCCTGGGGCAATCAACTATGGCTACACCTTC | CASSPPGAINYGYTF
TRBJ2-7 | . | many | TRBV7-2 | TGTGCCAGCAGCTGGGTAAGCGGGCCTCATTACGAGCAGTACTTC | CASSWVSGPHYEQYF
TRBJ1-2 | TRBD1 | . | TRBV7-2 | TGTGCCAGCAGCTTAGTGACGACAGGGAAGGACTATGGCTACACCTTC | CASSLVTTGKDYGYTF
TRBJ1-1 | TRBD1 | . | TRBV29-1 | TGCAGCTTGGGACAGGGGACCGAAGCTTTCTTT | CSLGQGTEAFF
TRBJ2-5 | TRBD2 | . | TRBV29-1 | TGCAGCGTTGTCTTGGCTAGCGGGAGATATTTGGAGACCCAGCACTTC | CSVVLASGRYLETQHF
TRBJ2-5 | . | . | TRBV29-1 | TGCAGCGTTTGTCCCCAAGAGACCCAGTACTTC | CSVCPQETQYF
TRBJ2-5 | . | . | TRBV11-2 | TGTGCCAGCAGCTCCGGGACCAGGGAAGGAGAGACCCAGTACTTC | CASSSGTREGETQYF
TRBJ1-1 | TRBD1 | many | TRBV10-3 | TGTGCCATAACCCCATTCGGAGTGGCGACAGGGGGAATGAGGGCTTTCTTT | CAITPFGVATGGMRAFF
TRBJ1-4 | . | many | TRBV6-6 | TGTGCCAGCAGCCCACTTGAGGAAACACTGTTTTTT | CASSPLEETLFF
TRBJ1-1 | . | few | TRBV29-1 | TGCAGCGTTGAATGGCCCGGGAGGAACACTGAAGCTTTCTTT | CSVEWPGRNTEAFF
TRBJ2-5 | . | many | TRBV3-1 | TGTGCCAGCAGCCAAGGGGAAGCAGAGACCCAGTACTTC | CASSQGEAETQYF
TRBJ1-3 | TRBD1 | many | TRBV20-1 | TGCAGTGCCACGGACAGGGGTGTCTCTGGAAACACCATATATTTT | CSATDRGVSGNTIYF
TRBJ2-5 | . | . | TRBV29-1 | TGCAGCGTTGTTCCAGGGCTGGAGACCCAGTACTTC | CSVVPGLETQYF
TRBJ1-4 | . | few | TRBV7-9 | TGTGCCAGCAGCACAGCGGTTCCTAATGAAAAACTGTTTTTT | CASSTAVPNEKLFF
TRBJ2-5 | . | many | TRBV20-1 | TGCAGTGCCAGGTCCTGGGGAATACAAGAGACCCAGTACTTC | CSARSWGIQETQYF
TRBJ2-2 | . | few | TRBV6-5 | TGTGCCAGCACCAAAGGGGAGCCAGGGACTTACACCGGGGAGCTGTTTTTT | CASTKGEPGTYTGELFF
TRBJ2-7 | . | . | TRBV10-3 | TGTGCCATCAGTGAGGGCGGGGGCAACAATGAGCAGTACTTC | CAISEGGGNNEQYF
TRBJ1-4 | . | . | TRBV28 | TGTGCCAGCAGTTTGCTGGGACCAGGAAAACTGTTTTTT | CASSLLGPGKLFF